The entry that follows covers one TCR beta chain sequence. One end of the junction fails to match germline, which may point to a read error. The CDR3 covers 12 residues. Germline V gene lookup returns CDR1 MNHNS and CDR2 SASEGT. Using immunoSEQ multiplex PCR, the repertoire was profiled, and TCRdb retains in-frame clones only, with some absent. The profile shows about 1.1 million clones, 60% to 80% of them singletons. This entry is derived from a study of shared clonotypes between healthy human individuals. The sample was memory CD4+ T cells from PBMCs. Sample subset: CD45RA-negative fraction. This chain connects TRBV6-1 to TRBJ1-2, with D hard to call. This clonotype was obtained from a man aged 18-30 years in good health. Some clones in this sample may be carry-over from other donors' samples. This CDR3 is CASSDPGREIAF. CDR3 nucleotide sequence: TGTGCCAGCAGTGACCCGGGTCGGGAAATTGCCTTC.